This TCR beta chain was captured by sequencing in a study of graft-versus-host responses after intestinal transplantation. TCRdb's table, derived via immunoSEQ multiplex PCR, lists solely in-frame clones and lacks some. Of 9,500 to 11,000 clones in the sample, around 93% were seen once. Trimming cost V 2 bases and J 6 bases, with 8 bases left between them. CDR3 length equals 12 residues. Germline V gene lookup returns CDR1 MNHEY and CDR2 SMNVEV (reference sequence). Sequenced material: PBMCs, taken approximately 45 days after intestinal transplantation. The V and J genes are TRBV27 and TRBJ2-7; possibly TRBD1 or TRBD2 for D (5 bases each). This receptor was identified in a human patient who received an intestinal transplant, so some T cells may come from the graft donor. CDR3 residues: CASSLGGPEQYF. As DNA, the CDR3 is TGTGCCAGCAGTTTAGGGGGTCCCGAGCAGTACTTC.